The 29 T cell receptor beta chains below come from one sample, sequenced in a study of blood T cell repertoires in COVID-19. Measured with immunoSEQ multiplex PCR; TCRdb has only the in-frame clones, and not every one. This table holds roughly 250,000 clones, about four fifths found once. The sequenced sample consisted of peripheral blood. Receptor source: a woman older than 75 with acute or convalescent COVID-19.

The rearrangement uses TRBV20-1 and TRBJ1-6, with 7 bases lining up with TRBD1. The CDR3 totals 8 residues. CDR1 is DFQATT and CDR2 is SNEGSKA in the germline V gene (reference sequence). The V and J ends lost 7 bases and 19 bases, in that order; junction bases with no gene match: 4. This chain's CDR3 is CSVMDRHF. DNA of the CDR3: TGCAGTGTCATGGACAGGCACTTT.

The chain links TRBV7-2 to TRBJ1-6; TRBD1 matches 7 bases. This CDR3 spans 18 amino acids. The germline V gene has CDR1 SGHTA and CDR2 FQGNSA. Losses at the gene ends were 5 bases for V and 0 bases for J; bases not matched to a gene: 10. The CDR3 loop reads CASSIMTGPSSYNSPLHF. The CDR3 DNA is TGTGCCAGCAGCATAATGACAGGGCCTAGCTCCTATAATTCACCCCTCCACTTT.

The chain employs TRBV28 and TRBJ2-3; a possible D gene is TRBD2 (5 bases). Per germline, CDR1 MDHEN and CDR2 SYDVKM. The ends were cut back, 4 bases at V and 0 bases at J, with 8 bases in the middle. The CDR3 has 14 residues. The CDR3 here is CASSSRASTDTQYF. The CDR3 region has the DNA TGTGCCAGCAGTTCGCGGGCGAGCACAGATACGCAGTATTTT.

DNA for the CDR3: TGTGCCAGCAGTGAAGTACAGGTAGCCAAAAACATTCAGTACTTC. This translates into CASSEVQVAKNIQYF. The rearrangement links TRBV6-1 to TRBJ2-4; weak D call: TRBD1 (5 bases). Trimming stripped 1 base from V and 0 bases from J, with 7 bases between. Per the germline V gene, CDR1 is MNHNS and CDR2 is SASEGT. This CDR3 is 15 amino acids long.

This clone has just a few counts. The chain recombines TRBV7-3 with TRBJ2-3, with D unclear. Trimming left V 4 bases short and J 5 bases short, with 13 bases between. Germline V gene data show CDR1 as SGHTA and CDR2 as FQGTGA. The length of the CDR3 is 14 residues. The chain's CDR3 is CASSSDWSGDTQYF. CDR3 in DNA: TGTGCCAGCAGCTCCGACTGGTCCGGAGATACGCAGTATTTT.

The chain has TRBV18 and TRBJ2-3, with a possible D match to TRBD1 (5 bases). The V end lost 3 bases, the J end lost 3 bases, and 19 bases lay between the germline ends. Germline values: CDR1 KGHSH, CDR2 LQKENI. The CDR3 spans 17 residues. Written as DNA, the CDR3 is TGTGCCAGCTCACCGATTTCTGTTGGGGCTAGTACAGATACGCAGTATTTT. This encodes CASSPISVGASTDTQYF.

The genes are TRBV2 and TRBJ2-3, with D perhaps matching TRBD2 (6 bases). Trimming removed 4 bases from V and 0 bases from J, with 20 bases in between. The CDR3 runs to 18 residues. From germline, CDR1 is SNHLY and CDR2 FYNNEI. CDR3 region: CASSGRRGTITSTDTQYF. The CDR3 DNA sequence: TGTGCCAGCAGTGGACGGCGGGGAACCATTACTAGCACAGATACGCAGTATTTT.

The V call is TRBV5-1, the J call TRBJ1-4, with 8 bases identical to TRBD1. Looked up from germline, CDR1 is SGHRS and CDR2 is YFSETQ. The length of the CDR3 is 14 residues. Trimming took 2 bases from V and 6 from J; bases not matched to a gene: 3. The CDR3 nucleotides are TGCGCCAGCAGCTTTACAGGGGGGGATGAAAAACTGTTTTTT. Residues: CASSFTGGDEKLFF.

The chain couples TRBV14 to TRBJ2-1, with TRBD1 as a possible D gene (5 bases). V lost 4 bases, J lost 0 bases, and 16 bases lay in between. The CDR3 loop spans 17 amino acids. The germline CDR1 and CDR2 sequences are SGHDN and FVKESK. CDR3 nucleotide sequence: TGTGCCAGCAGCCCCCTCCAGGGAACTACCTCCTACAATGAGCAGTTCTTC. Protein sequence: CASSPLQGTTSYNEQFF. Full variable domain (rest looked up from reference TRBV14 and TRBJ2-1): EAGVTQFPSHSVIEKGQTVTLRCDPISGHDNLYWYRRVMGKEIKFLLHFVKESKQDESGMPNNRFLAERTGGTYSTLKVQPAELEDSGVYFCASSPLQGTTSYNEQFFGPGTRLTVL.

The chain links TRBV25-1 to TRBJ1-1; a weak D match, TRBD1 (5 bases). Trimming took 1 base from V and 3 from J, leaving 9 bases between them. From germline, CDR1 is MGHDK and CDR2 SYGVNS. The CDR3 is 14 amino acids. Here the CDR3 reads CASSESTGYTEAFF. Written as DNA, the CDR3 is TGTGCCAGCAGTGAATCAACAGGTTACACTGAAGCTTTCTTT.

The chain links TRBV19 to TRBJ2-3, with D possibly being TRBD1 (6 bases). Trimming shortened V by 5 bases and J by 0 bases, and 30 bases separated the two germline ends. CDR1 LNHDA and CDR2 SQIVND come from the germline V gene (reference sequence). CDR3 size: 21 residues. The CDR3 sequence is CASSAEPRTDGRLTSTDTQYF. The CDR3 DNA reads TGTGCCAGTAGTGCAGAACCTCGGACAGACGGACGACTCACTAGCACAGATACGCAGTATTTT.

The V and J genes are TRBV7-9 and TRBJ2-3, with D tentatively TRBD1 (6 bases). The V end was cut by 0 bases, the J end by 2 bases, with 12 bases between. Germline CDR1 reads SEHNR; CDR2 reads FQNEAQ (reference sequence). The CDR3 runs to 16 residues. CDR3 region: CASSLAGTSLTDTQYF. CDR3 nucleotides: TGTGCCAGCAGCTTAGCCGGGACAAGCCTCACAGATACGCAGTATTTT.

This chain connects TRBV19 to TRBJ1-5; the match to TRBD1 covers 9 bases. The V gene end was trimmed by 5 bases and the J gene end by 5 bases; junction bases not matched to a gene: 16. Germline V gene data show CDR1 as LNHDA and CDR2 as SQIVND (reference sequence). The CDR3 extends over 18 amino acids. CDR3 sequence reads: CASSEVGQGPGVDQPQHF. CDR3 nucleotide sequence: TGTGCCAGTAGTGAGGTAGGACAGGGGCCCGGCGTCGATCAGCCCCAGCATTTT.

The V gene is TRBV28, the J gene TRBJ2-3, with 8 positions matching TRBD1. Looked up from germline, CDR1 is MDHEN and CDR2 is SYDVKM. J lost 5 bases, V lost 11 bases, and 12 bases had no gene match. This CDR3 comprises 14 residues. This chain's CDR3 is CAGQGAGWGDTQYF. In nucleotides, the CDR3 is TGTGCCGGCCAGGGGGCAGGGTGGGGAGATACGCAGTATTTT.

The chain employs TRBV5-1 and TRBJ2-1; TRBD1 matches 10 bases. CDR1 is SGHRS, CDR2 YFSETQ, per germline. CDR3 size: 17 residues. Trimming cost V 1 base and J 4 bases; bases outside gene matches: 8. The CDR3 sequence: CASSLTPGTGVYNEQFF. The CDR3 coding sequence is TGCGCCAGCAGCTTGACTCCCGGGACAGGGGTTTACAATGAGCAGTTCTTC.

This chain connects TRBV2 to TRBJ1-2; no reliable D call. The V end was cut by 7 bases, the J end by 4 bases, with 13 bases between. There are 13 residues in the CDR3. Germline-derived CDR1 and CDR2 are SNHLY and FYNNEI. The CDR3 spells CASTQVLGYGYTF. Here the CDR3 DNA reads TGTGCCAGCACGCAGGTACTTGGCTATGGCTACACCTTC. Full variable domain (rest looked up from reference TRBV2 and TRBJ1-2): EPEVTQTPSHQVTQMGQEVILRCVPISNHLYFYWYRQILGQKVEFLVSFYNNEISEKSEIFDDQFSVERPDGSNFTLKIRSTKLEDSAMYFCASTQVLGYGYTFGSGTRLTVV.

This clone was picked up a small number of times. This sequence joins TRBV2 and TRBJ2-1; 10 nucleotides line up with TRBD2. V dropped 0 bases and J dropped 7; count of bases not matched to a gene: 15. Germline V gene lookup returns CDR1 SNHLY and CDR2 FYNNEI. This CDR3 comprises 19 residues. CDR3 residues: CASSEAVNTTSGVVNEQFF. The CDR3 DNA reads as TGTGCCAGCAGTGAAGCGGTCAATACCACTAGCGGGGTGGTAAATGAGCAGTTCTTC.

The chain carries TRBV19 and TRBJ2-3; TRBD1 matches at 9 bases. V lost 4 bases to trimming and J lost 0 bases; unmatched junction nucleotides: 8. CDR1 is LNHDA, CDR2 SQIVND, per germline (reference sequence). This CDR3 comprises 17 residues. The CDR3 DNA reads as TGTGCCAGTAGTAGATCCGGGACAGGGTATAGCACAGATACGCAGTATTTT. It specifies CASSRSGTGYSTDTQYF.

V usage is TRBV9 and J usage is TRBJ1-6; the D is unclear. Trimming cost V 0 bases and J 13 bases, with 14 bases left between them. From germline, CDR1 is SGDLS and CDR2 YYNGEE. This CDR3 has 14 residues. CDR3 residues: CASSVAGTNSPLHF. The CDR3 DNA is TGTGCCAGCAGCGTAGCTGGAACCAACAGCCCCCTCCACTTT. Looking up the rest from reference TRBV9 and TRBJ1-6 gives the full variable domain: DSGVTQTPKHLITATGQRVTLRCSPRSGDLSVYWYQQSLDQGLQFLIQYYNGEERAKGNILERFSAQQFPDLHSELNLSSLELGDSALYFCASSVAGTNSPLHFGNGTRLTVT.

The count of this clone is one. The chain employs TRBV2 and TRBJ2-2; D might be TRBD2 (6 bases). The germline gives CDR1 SNHLY, CDR2 FYNNEI. Trimming removed 4 bases from V and 5 bases from J, with 11 bases in between. The CDR3 totals 14 residues. The CDR3: CASSGAGGTGELFF. CDR3 nucleotide sequence: TGTGCCAGCAGTGGGGCCGGGGGAACCGGGGAGCTGTTTTTT.

The chain recombines TRBV2 with TRBJ2-1; 12 bases map to TRBD2. This CDR3 has 15 residues. V shed 8 bases, J shed 6 bases, and the junction held 8 bases outside the gene matches. Germline V gene lookup returns CDR1 SNHLY and CDR2 FYNNEI. The CDR3 sequence: CASGASGGGVNEQFF. The CDR3 nucleotides are TGTGCCAGCGGCGCTAGCGGGGGGGGAGTCAATGAGCAGTTCTTC. The full variable domain, with the rest looked up from reference TRBV2 and TRBJ2-1, is EPEVTQTPSHQVTQMGQEVILRCVPISNHLYFYWYRQILGQKVEFLVSFYNNEISEKSEIFDDQFSVERPDGSNFTLKIRSTKLEDSAMYFCASGASGGGVNEQFFGPGTRLTVL.

This rearrangement joins TRBV2 to TRBJ2-2; 13 bases fit TRBD2. After removal of 6 bases from V and 6 bases from J, the junction contained 4 bases not matched to a gene. CDR1 is SNHLY, CDR2 FYNNEI, per germline. This CDR3 is built from 15 residues. CDR3 region: CASRKLAGGPGELFF. CDR3 bases: TGTGCCAGCAGAAAACTAGCGGGGGGGCCCGGGGAGCTGTTTTTT.

The rearrangement joins TRBV5-4 to TRBJ1-3; 9 positions match TRBD1. CDR3 length: 18 residues. Trimming took 0 bases from V and 2 from J; bases not matched to a gene: 9. CDR1 and CDR2 (germline): SGHNT, YYREEE (reference sequence). CDR3 sequence reads: CASSLVVGQGSTGNTIYF. The CDR3, as DNA: TGTGCCAGCAGCTTGGTCGTGGGACAGGGTTCGACTGGAAACACCATATATTTT.

This chain joins TRBV4-2 and TRBJ1-1; 8 nucleotides align to TRBD1. The CDR3 is 16 amino acids. V lost 3 bases, J lost 3 bases, and 9 bases stayed unmatched. In germline, CDR1 is LGHNA, CDR2 YNFKEQ. For the CDR3, the DNA is TGTGCCAGCAGCCACGGCCGGACAGGGACGGACACTGAAGCTTTCTTT. Protein sequence: CASSHGRTGTDTEAFF.

This sequence joins TRBV29-1 and TRBJ1-1; a weak D match, TRBD1 (6 bases). The CDR3 is made up of 16 amino acids. Germline V gene lookup returns CDR1 SQVTM and CDR2 ANQGSEA. Trimming pared 5 bases from V and 0 bases from J, leaving 19 bases between. CDR3 loop: CSVFGTPTGLNTEAFF. The CDR3 region has the DNA TGCAGCGTTTTCGGGACACCCACGGGGTTGAACACTGAAGCTTTCTTT.

The V call is TRBV7-9, the J call TRBJ2-5; TRBD2 aligns across 14 bases. This CDR3 comprises 16 residues. Germline V gene sequence: CDR1 SEHNR, CDR2 FQNEAQ (reference sequence). V lost 5 bases to trimming and J lost 2 bases; unmatched junction nucleotides: 4. The CDR3 DNA is TGTGCCAGCAGCCCGGGACTAGCGGGGGCTCAAGAGACCCAGTACTTC. Residues: CASSPGLAGAQETQYF.

The rearrangement joins TRBV19 to TRBJ1-2; 7 nucleotides align to TRBD1. The CDR3 sequence is 13 residues long. The germline CDR1 and CDR2 sequences are LNHDA and SQIVND (reference sequence). The trim removed 7 bases at V and 0 bases at J, leaving 2 bases unmatched. CDR3: CASKQGTNYGYTF. The CDR3 nucleotides are TGTGCCAGTAAACAGGGGACTAACTATGGCTACACCTTC.

This clone was seen only a few times. This sample includes further DNA sequences coding for the same CDR3. The chain couples TRBV18 to TRBJ1-4; 7 nucleotides agree with TRBD1. In germline, CDR1 is KGHSH, CDR2 LQKENI. V lost 6 bases, J lost 4 bases, and 2 bases stayed unmatched. CDR3 length: 13 residues. The CDR3 nucleotides are TGTGCCAGCTCTCGGGACAGTAATGAAAAACTGTTTTTT. This encodes CASSRDSNEKLFF.

This sequence joins TRBV2 and TRBJ2-5, with D unresolved. Germline V CDR1 and CDR2: SNHLY, FYNNEI. The CDR3 totals 11 residues. Trimming took 3 bases from V and 5 from J, leaving 4 bases between them. The CDR3 DNA sequence: TGTGCCAGCAGTGAGCGGGAGACCCAGTACTTC. Protein: CASSERETQYF.